The 26 T cell receptor beta chains presented below share a single source sample, sequenced in a study of shared clonotypes between healthy human individuals. Profiling relied on immunoSEQ multiplex PCR, and the TCRdb table lists in-frame clones only, not all of them. Among more than 550,000 clones listed, 72% were seen once. Sample: memory CD4+ T cells sorted from blood. Subset: CD45RA-negative fraction. The receptor set was obtained from a woman aged 25 to 39 in good health.

The genes are TRBV30 and TRBJ2-2, with unresolved D. V was shortened by 2 bases and J by 4 bases, with 11 bases between the two germline ends. The CDR3 consists of 14 residues. Looked up from germline, CDR1 is GTSNPN and CDR2 is SVGIG (reference sequence). The CDR3 DNA follows: TGTGCCTGGAGTTTTGGGGTACGCACCGGGGAGCTGTTTTTT. Protein sequence: CAWSFGVRTGELFF.

The CDR3 is CASRLDDRYQEKLFF. Here the CDR3 DNA reads TGTGCCAGCAGACTTGACGACAGGTACCAAGAAAAACTGTTTTTT. V usage is TRBV28 and J usage is TRBJ1-4; tentative D call: TRBD1 (6 bases). This CDR3 region has 15 residues. The germline gives CDR1 MDHEN, CDR2 SYDVKM. The V gene lost 6 bases and the J gene lost 8 bases, with 19 bases spanning the gap.

The gene calls are TRBV30 and TRBJ2-4, with 11 bases identical to TRBD2. This CDR3 has 14 residues. Germline V CDR1 and CDR2: GTSNPN, SVGIG (reference sequence). The V segment lost 3 bases and the J segment 3 bases; nucleotides outside the gene matches: 1. CDR3 nucleotide sequence: TGTGCCTGGAGCGGGACTAGCGGCAAAAACATTCAGTACTTC. Translation gives CAWSGTSGKNIQYF.

The rearrangement joins TRBV4-2 to TRBJ2-2; the match to TRBD2 covers 9 bases. The CDR3 has 19 residues. The trim removed 4 bases at V and 0 bases at J, leaving 12 bases unmatched. Germline V gene sequence: CDR1 LGHNA, CDR2 YNFKEQ. CDR3 DNA sequence: TGTGCCAGCAGCCGAGACGTGGATAGCGGGAGCACGAACACCGGGGAGCTGTTTTTT. It encodes CASSRDVDSGSTNTGELFF.

This clone appeared many times. The chain links TRBV5-1 to TRBJ1-2, with 7 bases matching TRBD1. The length of the CDR3 is 15 residues. After removal of 2 bases from V and 3 bases from J, the junction contained 7 bases not matched to a gene. Germline CDR1 reads SGHRS; CDR2 reads YFSETQ. The CDR3: CASSFGDRDYYGYTF. The CDR3 DNA reads as TGCGCCAGCAGCTTCGGAGACAGGGATTACTATGGCTACACCTTC.

A single count supports this clone. The chain links TRBV28 to TRBJ1-1; TRBD1 is a possible D gene (6 bases). V was clipped by 4 bases and J by 10 bases, with 16 bases between them. Germline V gene sequence: CDR1 MDHEN, CDR2 SYDVKM. The CDR3 covers 13 residues. The CDR3, as DNA: TGTGCCAGCAGTTCGTTAGAGGGGGGAGCAGCTTTCTTT. It is translated as CASSSLEGGAAFF.

This clone appeared a few times. The V gene is TRBV2, the J gene TRBJ2-1; the D is unclear. This CDR3 is 14 amino acids long. V dropped 2 bases and J dropped 7 bases, with 12 bases sitting between them. The germline gives CDR1 SNHLY, CDR2 FYNNEI. The CDR3 spells CASSELVSINEQFF. CDR3 coding DNA: TGTGCCAGCAGTGAATTAGTTAGTATAAATGAGCAGTTCTTC.

This clone was seen a handful of times. This sample includes further DNA sequences coding for the same CDR3. CDR3 coding DNA: TGTGCCAGCTCACCAGACGATACGCAGTATTTT. Its protein is CASSPDDTQYF. The genes are TRBV18 and TRBJ2-3, with no clear D. V was cut by 2 bases and J by 6 bases, with 3 bases left in between. Germline V CDR1 and CDR2: KGHSH, LQKENI. This CDR3 has 11 amino acids.

The gene calls are TRBV28 and TRBJ1-1, with 7 positions matching TRBD1. The V and J ends lost 5 bases and 5 bases, in that order; junction bases with no gene match: 2. The CDR3 covers 12 residues. CDR1 is MDHEN, CDR2 SYDVKM, per germline. CDR3 bases: TGTGCCAGCAGTCCAGGGGGAACTGAAGCTTTCTTT. Translating gives CASSPGGTEAFF.

This rearrangement joins TRBV9 to TRBJ2-2, with 10 positions matching TRBD2. The V gene's germline CDR1 is SGDLS and CDR2 YYNGEE. The V segment lost 0 bases and the J segment 6 bases; nucleotides outside the gene matches: 5. CDR3 length: 16 amino acids. CDR3 protein: CASSVVSSGRAGELFF. The DNA of the CDR3 is TGTGCCAGCAGCGTAGTGTCTAGCGGGAGAGCCGGGGAGCTGTTTTTT. Filled out from reference TRBV9 and TRBJ2-2, the complete variable domain reads DSGVTQTPKHLITATGQRVTLRCSPRSGDLSVYWYQQSLDQGLQFLIQYYNGEERAKGNILERFSAQQFPDLHSELNLSSLELGDSALYFCASSVVSSGRAGELFFGEGSRLTVL.

The chain carries TRBV7-9 and TRBJ1-3; D gene uncertain. Trimming removed 10 bases at V and 0 bases at J, with 13 bases between. CDR1 SEHNR and CDR2 FQNEAQ come from the germline V gene (reference sequence). CDR3 length equals 14 residues. The chain's CDR3 is CATRTAYSGNTIYF. Here the CDR3 DNA reads TGTGCCACCCGGACGGCATACTCTGGAAACACCATATATTTT.

This clone was counted at least ten times. The chain couples TRBV29-1 to TRBJ1-4, with D uncertain. The CDR3 extends over 12 amino acids. The germline gives CDR1 SQVTM, CDR2 ANQGSEA. V gave up 5 bases and J gave up 5 bases, with 9 bases separating them. CDR3 loop: CSVRAGNEKLFF. The CDR3 DNA sequence: TGCAGCGTTCGAGCGGGGAATGAAAAACTGTTTTTT.

The chain is built from TRBV19 and TRBJ2-3; a weak D match, TRBD1 (5 bases). V lost 6 bases, J lost 3 bases, and 13 bases lay in between. The length of the CDR3 is 14 residues. CDR1 is LNHDA and CDR2 is SQIVND in the germline V gene (reference sequence). DNA of the CDR3: TGTGCCAGTAGAAGGGGCAGATCTACAGATACGCAGTATTTT. Translating gives CASRRGRSTDTQYF.

This chain uses TRBV5-8 with TRBJ1-5, with 8 bases that match TRBD1. The V segment lost 3 bases and the J segment 1 base; nucleotides outside the gene matches: 3. This CDR3 comprises 15 residues. Germline V gene lookup returns CDR1 SGHTS and CDR2 YDEGEE. Written as DNA, the CDR3 is TGTGCCAGCAGCTACAGGACAGGGAGCAATCAGCCCCAGCATTTT. Translated: CASSYRTGSNQPQHF.

The sample holds a few counts of this clone. The chain carries TRBV30 and TRBJ1-1, with a possible D match to TRBD1 (5 bases). CDR1 and CDR2 (germline): GTSNPN, SVGIG (reference sequence). V lost 4 bases to trimming and J lost 7 bases, with 19 bases between them. The CDR3 contains 14 residues. The CDR3 protein is CAWNKVGQGIEAFF. In DNA form, the CDR3 reads TGTGCCTGGAACAAAGTAGGGCAGGGCATTGAAGCTTTCTTT.

The rearrangement links TRBV9 to TRBJ2-3; 8 bases align to TRBD1. The CDR3 extends over 16 amino acids. Trimming removed 4 bases from V and 6 bases from J; junction bases left unmatched: 13. Germline lookup yields CDR1 SGDLS and CDR2 YYNGEE. CDR3 coding DNA: TGTGCCAGCAGCACCTCTGAGGACAGGGCATGGGATACGCAGTATTTT. This translates into CASSTSEDRAWDTQYF.

The J gene is TRBJ2-1, the V gene TRBV28, with D possibly being TRBD1 or TRBD2 (5 bases each). Trimming removed 4 bases from V and 4 bases from J, with 17 bases in between. Germline CDR1 and CDR2: MDHEN and SYDVKM. The CDR3 extends over 16 amino acids. CDR3 sequence reads: CASSSPWGGPYNEQFF. In DNA form, the CDR3 reads TGTGCCAGCAGTTCCCCCTGGGGCGGGCCTTACAATGAGCAGTTCTTC. The full variable domain, completed using reference TRBV28 and TRBJ2-1, is DVKVTQSSRYLVKRTGEKVFLECVQDMDHENMFWYRQDPGLGLRLIYFSYDVKMKEKGDIPEGYSVSREKKERFSLILESASTNQTSMYLCASSSPWGGPYNEQFFGPGTRLTVL.

The CDR3 sequence is CASSLEGRRGLAGIDEQYF. CDR3 DNA: TGTGCCAGCAGCTTAGAGGGAAGGAGGGGACTAGCGGGAATAGACGAGCAGTACTTC. The J gene is TRBJ2-7, the V gene TRBV7-9, with TRBD2 matching 13 bases. V lost 1 base, J lost 5 bases, and 14 bases stayed unmatched. Germline lookup yields CDR1 SEHNR and CDR2 FQNEAQ (reference sequence). This CDR3 is built from 19 residues.

For this clone: It differs at one base from a far larger clone, so likely a read error. The chain uses TRBV13 and TRBJ2-5; TRBD2 matches at 14 bases. V trimming: 0 bases; J trimming: 4 bases; junction bases outside the gene matches: 13. Germline V CDR1 and CDR2: PRHDT, FYEKMQ (reference sequence). This CDR3 region has 20 residues. DNA of the CDR3: TGTGCCAGCAGCTTAGGCCTAGACCCGGGACTAGCGGGAGAAAGAGAGACCCAGTACTTC. Protein: CASSLGLDPGLAGERETQYF. The full variable domain, rest sourced from reference TRBV13 and TRBJ2-5, is AAGVIQSPRHLIKEKRETATLKCYPIPRHDTVYWYQQGPGQDPQFLISFYEKMQSDKGSIPDRFSAQQFSDYHSELNMSSLELGDSALYFCASSLGLDPGLAGERETQYFGPGTRLLVL.

This clone was seen a single time. The chain carries TRBV23-1 and TRBJ2-1; possible D gene TRBD1, 6 bases. Being an ORF, TRBV23-1 has a function that is uncertain. This CDR3 has 16 residues. V was cut by 2 bases and J by 0 bases, with 11 bases left in between. The CDR3 loop reads CASSQETGYSYNEQFF. The CDR3, as DNA: TGCGCCAGCAGTCAAGAGACAGGTTACTCCTACAATGAGCAGTTCTTC.

The V call is TRBV7-8, the J call TRBJ2-2; 9 bases line up with TRBD1. The V and J ends lost 5 bases and 4 bases, in that order; junction bases with no gene match: 8. CDR1 is SGHVS, CDR2 FQNEAQ, per germline. The CDR3 covers 16 residues. DNA for the CDR3: TGTGCCAGCAGCAGAGTAGGGACAGGGTTCACCGGGGAGCTGTTTTTT. It encodes CASSRVGTGFTGELFF.

This clone was found a few times. The chain joins TRBV28 to TRBJ1-1; perhaps TRBD1 as D (5 bases). Trimming pared 6 bases from V and 6 bases from J, leaving 17 bases between. The CDR3 extends over 14 amino acids. Germline CDR1 reads MDHEN; CDR2 reads SYDVKM. CDR3 DNA: TGTGCCAGCAGCCCCACCCTCCAGGGCCCTGAAGCTTTCTTT. Translation gives CASSPTLQGPEAFF. Full variable domain (missing parts from reference TRBV28 and TRBJ1-1): DVKVTQSSRYLVKRTGEKVFLECVQDMDHENMFWYRQDPGLGLRLIYFSYDVKMKEKGDIPEGYSVSREKKERFSLILESASTNQTSMYLCASSPTLQGPEAFFGQGTRLTVV.

This clone was observed once. For the CDR3, the DNA is TGTGCCAGCAGCTTAACGAACTCTGGAAACACCATATATTTT. It encodes CASSLTNSGNTIYF. The chain employs TRBV11-1 and TRBJ1-3; D remains ambiguous. The CDR3 has 14 residues. CDR1 SGHAT and CDR2 FQDESV come from the germline V gene (reference sequence). Trimming shortened V by 2 bases and J by 0 bases, and 5 bases separated the two germline ends. Drawing the rest from reference TRBV11-1 and TRBJ1-3, the complete variable domain is EAEVAQSPRYKITEKSQAVAFWCDPISGHATLYWYRQILGQGPELLVQFQDESVVDDSQLPKDRFSAERLKGVDSTLKIQPAELGDSAMYLCASSLTNSGNTIYFGEGSWLTVV.

With regard to this clone: Additional DNA sequences in this sample encode the identical CDR3. This sequence joins TRBV5-6 and TRBJ2-7; D is unclear. This CDR3 contains 11 residues. V lost 2 bases and J 3 bases, leaving 3 bases between the germline ends. Germline V gene lookup returns CDR1 SGHDT and CDR2 YYEEEE. CDR3 loop: CASSFLYEQYF. The CDR3 region has the DNA TGTGCCAGCAGCTTTCTCTACGAGCAGTACTTC.

This sequence joins TRBV27 and TRBJ1-2, with TRBD1 matching over 7 bases. The CDR3 runs to 17 residues. V trimming: 10 bases; J trimming: 4 bases; junction bases outside the gene matches: 21. The V gene's germline CDR1 is MNHEY and CDR2 SMNVEV (reference sequence). This CDR3 is CATSRGSQGRGFYGYTF. CDR3 coding DNA: TGTGCCACCTCGAGGGGATCACAGGGCAGGGGGTTCTATGGCTACACCTTC.

This clone was seen ten or more times. The same CDR3 is also encoded by other DNA sequences in this sample. V usage is TRBV5-1 and J usage is TRBJ1-5, with D hard to call. The CDR3 consists of 13 residues. CDR1 and CDR2 (germline): SGHRS, YFSETQ. V dropped 4 bases and J dropped 0 bases, with 5 bases sitting between them. Here the CDR3 reads CASSADSNQPQHF. CDR3 bases: TGCGCCAGCAGCGCGGATAGCAATCAGCCCCAGCATTTT.